These 30 T cell receptor beta chains were all obtained from the same sample, sequenced in a study of Tregs in tolerant kidney transplant recipients. The table came from immunoSEQ multiplex PCR; TCRdb's copy has only in-frame clones and leaves some out. The sample lists about 240,000 clones; 65% to 85% were seen once. Sequences were obtained from CD4+ T cells from blood. These receptors came from a human donor in good health.

The chain joins TRBV27 to TRBJ1-2, with D hard to call. The CDR3 runs 15 residues. CDR1 and CDR2 (germline): MNHEY, SMNVEV (reference sequence). V was clipped by 2 bases and J by 4 bases, with 14 bases between them. The CDR3 reads CASSLNSLGPYGYTF. For the CDR3, the DNA is TGTGCCAGCAGTTTAAACAGTCTGGGTCCCTATGGCTACACCTTC.

This clone was recorded once. V is TRBV7-9 and J is TRBJ1-1; D call uncertain. V was trimmed by 3 bases and J by 5 bases, leaving 19 bases between them. The length of the CDR3 is 16 residues. Germline V gives CDR1 SEHNR, CDR2 FQNEAQ (reference sequence). The CDR3 region is CASSFSNSGPGTEAFF. For the CDR3, the DNA is TGTGCCAGCAGCTTTAGCAATTCCGGGCCGGGGACTGAAGCTTTCTTT. The full variable domain, completed using reference TRBV7-9 and TRBJ1-1, is DTGVSQNPRHKITKRGQNVTFRCDPISEHNRLYWYRQTLGQGPEFLTYFQNEAQLEKSRLLSDRFSAERPKGSFSTLEIQRTEQGDSAMYLCASSFSNSGPGTEAFFGQGTRLTVV.

This chain joins TRBV15 and TRBJ2-3, with TRBD1 matching 10 bases. Germline loops: CDR1 LNHNV, CDR2 YYDKDF (reference sequence). The CDR3 is 16 residues long. V dropped 2 bases and J dropped 4; count of bases not matched to a gene: 6. The CDR3 region has the DNA TGTGCCACCAGCAGATACCCGGGACAGGGGTCAGATACGCAGTATTTT. Encoded protein: CATSRYPGQGSDTQYF. The full variable domain, its missing parts supplied by reference TRBV15 and TRBJ2-3, is DAMVIQNPRYQVTQFGKPVTLSCSQTLNHNVMYWYQQKSSQAPKLLFHYYDKDFNNEADTPDNFQSRRPNTSFCFLDIRSPGLGDTAMYLCATSRYPGQGSDTQYFGPGTRLTVL.

This clone was counted a single time. The rearrangement links TRBV6-5 to TRBJ2-3, with TRBD1 matching 9 bases. There are 15 residues in the CDR3. The trim removed 5 bases at V and 0 bases at J, leaving 3 bases unmatched. Germline-derived CDR1 and CDR2 are MNHEY and SVGAGI. In nucleotides, the CDR3 is TGTGCCAGCAGTATACAGGGGGCTAGCACAGATACGCAGTATTTT. Its protein is CASSIQGASTDTQYF.

This clone has a handful of counts. Different DNA sequences within this sample yield the same CDR3. V is TRBV6-4 and J is TRBJ2-5; D might be TRBD2 (5 bases). Germline lookup yields CDR1 MRHNA and CDR2 SNTAGT. V lost 6 bases to trimming and J lost 4 bases, with 15 bases between them. The CDR3 loop spans 14 amino acids. The CDR3 here is CASRRAVKGETQYF. The CDR3 DNA sequence: TGTGCCAGCAGGAGGGCTGTTAAAGGAGAGACCCAGTACTTC.

This clone has a handful of counts. This chain links TRBV5-1 with TRBJ1-2; D possibly corresponds to TRBD1 (6 bases). The CDR3 covers 16 residues. The V gene's germline CDR1 is SGHRS and CDR2 YFSETQ. V was trimmed by 0 bases and J by 2 bases, leaving 14 bases between them. The CDR3: CASSLAGGEGNYGYTF. CDR3 DNA sequence: TGCGCCAGCAGCTTGGCGGGGGGCGAGGGGAACTATGGCTACACCTTC. Variable domain in full (rest from reference TRBV5-1 and TRBJ1-2): KAGVTQTPRYLIKTRGQQVTLSCSPISGHRSVSWYQQTPGQGLQFLFEYFSETQRNKGNFPGRFSGRQFSNSRSEMNVSTLELGDSALYLCASSLAGGEGNYGYTFGSGTRLTVV.

This chain uses TRBV7-6 with TRBJ2-5; D call uncertain. V was shortened by 0 bases and J by 0 bases, with 11 bases between the two germline ends. The CDR3 totals 16 residues. Germline assignment: CDR1 SGHVS and CDR2 FNYEAQ. The CDR3 here is CASSLAVRPYQETQYF. CDR3 in DNA: TGTGCCAGCAGCTTAGCCGTGAGACCGTACCAAGAGACCCAGTACTTC.

This rearrangement joins TRBV2 to TRBJ2-5; D remains ambiguous. Trimming took off 2 bases at V and 0 bases at J, with 10 bases between the two ends. The CDR3 consists of 15 residues. CDR1 and CDR2 from the germline V gene are SNHLY and FYNNEI. DNA of the CDR3: TGTGCCAGCAGTGAATATGTGGGGTACCAAGAGACCCAGTACTTC. Protein: CASSEYVGYQETQYF.

The chain joins TRBV7-9 to TRBJ2-2, with D tentatively TRBD1 (5 bases). The CDR3 extends over 15 amino acids. The germline V gene encodes CDR1 SEHNR and CDR2 FQNEAQ (reference sequence). V was shortened by 5 bases and J by 5 bases, with 15 bases between the two germline ends. Here the CDR3 DNA reads TGTGCCAGCAGCCCCATTGCCAGGGATACCGGGGAGCTGTTTTTT. Translation gives CASSPIARDTGELFF. Drawing the rest from reference TRBV7-9 and TRBJ2-2, the complete variable domain is DTGVSQNPRHKITKRGQNVTFRCDPISEHNRLYWYRQTLGQGPEFLTYFQNEAQLEKSRLLSDRFSAERPKGSFSTLEIQRTEQGDSAMYLCASSPIARDTGELFFGEGSRLTVL.

V and J are TRBV29-1 and TRBJ2-7; the D gene could be TRBD1 or TRBD2 (5 bases each). This CDR3 is 18 amino acids long. The germline V and J ends were trimmed by 4 bases and 4 bases, with 29 bases remaining between them. The germline V gene encodes CDR1 SQVTM and CDR2 ANQGSEA. In DNA, the CDR3 is TGCAGCGTTGTCGGGGCGATAGAATGGCCTCCTACTGATTACGAGCAGTACTTC. Translation gives CSVVGAIEWPPTDYEQYF.

V is TRBV5-1 and J is TRBJ2-5; D may correspond to TRBD1 or TRBD2 (7 bases each). V lost 4 bases to trimming and J lost 5 bases, with 21 bases between them. Germline V gene sequence: CDR1 SGHRS, CDR2 YFSETQ. The CDR3 is made up of 16 amino acids. CDR3 region: CASSPRSGGGEETQYF. As DNA, the CDR3 is TGCGCCAGCAGCCCCCGCTCAGGGGGAGGGGAGGAGACCCAGTACTTC.

The gene calls are TRBV9 and TRBJ1-6; 7 positions agree with TRBD1. In germline, CDR1 is SGDLS, CDR2 YYNGEE. V lost 4 bases, J lost 7 bases, and 5 bases stayed unmatched. This CDR3 has 14 amino acids. CDR3 residues: CASSLTGINSPLHF. The DNA of the CDR3 is TGTGCCAGCAGCTTGACAGGGATAAATTCACCCCTCCACTTT.

This clone has only a few counts. The chain joins TRBV18 to TRBJ2-1; D is uncertain. Trimming shortened V by 3 bases and J by 9 bases, and 12 bases separated the two germline ends. The CDR3 runs to 13 residues. CDR1 is KGHSH and CDR2 is LQKENI in the germline V gene. CDR3 loop: CASSPDVGGEQFF. The CDR3 DNA sequence: TGTGCCAGCTCACCCGATGTAGGCGGTGAGCAGTTCTTC.

The chain carries TRBV19 and TRBJ2-7, with no clear D. In germline, CDR1 is LNHDA, CDR2 SQIVND (reference sequence). The V end was cut by 6 bases, the J end by 3 bases, with 12 bases between. The CDR3 is 13 residues long. CDR3 region: CASSPAPRYEQYF. DNA for the CDR3: TGTGCCAGTAGCCCGGCGCCACGCTACGAGCAGTACTTC.

The chain couples TRBV7-8 to TRBJ2-3, with 13 positions matching TRBD2. The CDR3 loop spans 17 amino acids. The trim removed 4 bases at V and 3 bases at J, leaving 7 bases unmatched. Germline V gene data show CDR1 as SGHVS and CDR2 as FQNEAQ. As DNA, the CDR3 is TGTGCCAGCAGCTCAAGGACTAGCGGGAGAGGTACAGATACGCAGTATTTT. Translated: CASSSRTSGRGTDTQYF.

Only one count was recorded for this clone. This chain links TRBV25-1 with TRBJ1-1; D might be TRBD1 (5 bases). The V gene lost 6 bases and the J gene lost 1 base, with 12 bases spanning the gap. CDR3 length: 14 amino acids. Germline lookup yields CDR1 MGHDK and CDR2 SYGVNS. CDR3 residues: CASSQAGPNTEAFF. The CDR3 nucleotides read TGTGCCAGCAGCCAGGCAGGGCCGAACACTGAAGCTTTCTTT.

This sequence joins TRBV2 and TRBJ2-7, with 9 bases fitting TRBD1. This CDR3 has 13 residues. Unmatched junction bases numbered 6, after V lost 7 bases and J lost 5 bases. Germline CDR1 and CDR2: SNHLY and FYNNEI. In DNA form, the CDR3 reads TGTGCCAGCACCCAGGACAGGGGAAACGAGCAGTACTTC. Its protein product is CASTQDRGNEQYF. Full variable domain (outside the CDR3, taken from reference TRBV2 and TRBJ2-7): EPEVTQTPSHQVTQMGQEVILRCVPISNHLYFYWYRQILGQKVEFLVSFYNNEISEKSEIFDDQFSVERPDGSNFTLKIRSTKLEDSAMYFCASTQDRGNEQYFGPGTRLTVT.

Written as DNA, the CDR3 is TGTGCCAGCTCACCGGGACCTTATAATTCACCCCTCCACTTT. Translated: CASSPGPYNSPLHF. The genes are TRBV18 and TRBJ1-6, with a tentative D call TRBD1 (5 bases). There are 14 residues in the CDR3. V lost 3 bases and J 4 bases, leaving 7 bases between the germline ends. CDR1 is KGHSH and CDR2 is LQKENI in the germline V gene.

The V call is TRBV6-5, the J call TRBJ2-3; TRBD1 aligns across 7 bases. Trimming cost V 6 bases and J 7 bases; bases outside gene matches: 10. This CDR3 comprises 14 residues. Germline loops: CDR1 MNHEY, CDR2 SVGAGI. In DNA form, the CDR3 reads TGTGCCAGCAGCCGACGACAGGGACCCAATACGCAGTATTTT. This gives the protein CASSRRQGPNTQYF.

The chain joins TRBV7-1 to TRBJ2-5; 11 bases map to TRBD1. TRBV7-1 is recorded as an ORF, its role being uncertain. The CDR3 totals 24 residues. The J segment lost 2 bases and the V segment lost 3 bases, leaving 29 bases of the junction unmatched. The CDR3 here is CASSSTGTLSTLWGQGVFQETQYF. The CDR3 region has the DNA TGTGCCAGCAGCTCCACCGGGACTTTAAGTACATTGTGGGGACAGGGGGTCTTTCAAGAGACCCAGTACTTC.

This rearrangement joins TRBV7-9 to TRBJ1-2, with D possibly matching TRBD1 (5 bases). This CDR3 region has 12 residues. Trimming pared 6 bases from V and 8 bases from J, leaving 13 bases between. Germline V gene lookup returns CDR1 SEHNR and CDR2 FQNEAQ (reference sequence). CDR3 coding DNA: TGTGCCAGCAGAACGGGGCCTTCGGGCTACACCTTC. Translating gives CASRTGPSGYTF.

J is TRBJ1-5 and V is TRBV7-6; D gene unclear. This CDR3 is 15 amino acids long. Per germline, CDR1 SGHVS and CDR2 FNYEAQ. V was trimmed by 1 base and J by 8 bases, leaving 15 bases between them. CDR3 sequence reads: CASSLGLGRSKPQHF. The CDR3 nucleotides read TGTGCCAGCAGCTTAGGATTGGGGAGGTCGAAGCCCCAGCATTTT.

The V call is TRBV6-5, the J call TRBJ2-1; 10 bases match TRBD2. The ends lost 6 bases at V and 6 bases at J; junction bases unmatched: 8. The CDR3 extends over 15 amino acids. From germline, CDR1 is MNHEY and CDR2 SVGAGI. In DNA, the CDR3 is TGTGCCAGCAGCGGACAGGGACTAGCGCGCAATGAGCAGTTCTTC. Its protein is CASSGQGLARNEQFF.

The CDR3 loop is CARTAGTGSQPQHF. In DNA, the CDR3 is TGTGCCAGAACAGCAGGGACAGGGAGTCAGCCCCAGCATTTT. V is TRBV5-3 and J is TRBJ1-5; TRBD1 matches at 9 bases. TRBV5-3 is annotated as an ORF whose role is uncertain. V trimming: 6 bases; J trimming: 6 bases; junction bases outside the gene matches: 7. CDR3 length: 14 amino acids.

V is TRBV5-6 and J is TRBJ2-1; possible D gene TRBD1, 5 bases. Germline V lookup: CDR1 SGHDT, CDR2 YYEEEE. The CDR3 sequence is 14 residues long. Trimming removed 4 bases from V and 4 bases from J, with 12 bases in between. The CDR3 spells CASSTKTVYNEQFF. In nucleotides, the CDR3 is TGTGCCAGCAGCACGAAGACAGTTTACAATGAGCAGTTCTTC.

The J gene is TRBJ2-1, the V gene TRBV5-1; 11 positions agree with TRBD2. The CDR3 contains 15 residues. J gave up 3 bases and V 3 bases, and 2 bases lay outside the gene matches. Germline lookup yields CDR1 SGHRS and CDR2 YFSETQ. The CDR3 protein is CASSWGLAVYNEQFF. The CDR3 DNA sequence: TGCGCCAGCAGCTGGGGACTAGCGGTCTACAATGAGCAGTTCTTC. Based on the CDR3 plus reference TRBV5-1 and TRBJ2-1, the full variable domain is KAGVTQTPRYLIKTRGQQVTLSCSPISGHRSVSWYQQTPGQGLQFLFEYFSETQRNKGNFPGRFSGRQFSNSRSEMNVSTLELGDSALYLCASSWGLAVYNEQFFGPGTRLTVL.

This clone was counted between two and nine times. The chain couples TRBV28 to TRBJ2-5; 7 nucleotides line up with TRBD2. The CDR3 contains 13 residues. In germline, CDR1 is MDHEN, CDR2 SYDVKM. The trim removed 3 bases at V and 6 bases at J, leaving 4 bases unmatched. CDR3 bases: TGTGCCAGCAGTTTCCGGGAGGTGAAGACCCAGTACTTC. Translation: CASSFREVKTQYF.

The rearrangement joins TRBV19 to TRBJ1-1; 7 nucleotides match TRBD1. The V gene's germline CDR1 is LNHDA and CDR2 SQIVND (reference sequence). Unmatched junction bases numbered 4, after V lost 3 bases and J lost 0 bases. The CDR3 is 15 amino acids. This CDR3 is CASSIDRVMNTEAFF. CDR3 nucleotides: TGTGCCAGTAGTATTGACAGGGTGATGAACACTGAAGCTTTCTTT.

CDR3 DNA: TGCGCCAGCAGCCAGGGACTAGCGGGCTACTACAATGAGCAGTTCTTC. Encoded protein: CASSQGLAGYYNEQFF. The genes are TRBV4-1 and TRBJ2-1, with 12 bases that match TRBD2. Looked up from germline, CDR1 is MGHRA and CDR2 is YSYEKL. With V trimmed by 3 bases and J by 3 bases, 3 bases remained unmatched. The CDR3 contains 16 residues.

This sequence joins TRBV10-3 and TRBJ2-5; 7 bases line up with TRBD2. The germline gives CDR1 ENHRY, CDR2 SYGVKD. The CDR3 runs to 13 residues. Trimming removed 9 bases from V and 4 bases from J; junction bases left unmatched: 8. The CDR3 spells CAMAGVEGETQYF. The CDR3 DNA is TGTGCCATGGCGGGGGTTGAGGGAGAGACCCAGTACTTC.